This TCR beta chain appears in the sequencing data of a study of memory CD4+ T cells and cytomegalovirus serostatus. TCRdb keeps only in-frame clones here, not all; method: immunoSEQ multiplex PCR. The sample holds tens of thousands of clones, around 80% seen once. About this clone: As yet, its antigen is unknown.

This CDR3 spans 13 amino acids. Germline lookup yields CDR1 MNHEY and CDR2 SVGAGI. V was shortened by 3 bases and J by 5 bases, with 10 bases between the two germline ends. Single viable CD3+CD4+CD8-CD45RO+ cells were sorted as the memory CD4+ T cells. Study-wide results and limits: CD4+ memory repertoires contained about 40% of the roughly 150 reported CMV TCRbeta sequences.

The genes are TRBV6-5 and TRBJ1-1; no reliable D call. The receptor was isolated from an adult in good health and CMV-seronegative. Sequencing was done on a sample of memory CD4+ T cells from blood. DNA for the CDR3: TGTGCCAGCAGTTATACGGGAGTAACTGAAGCTTTCTTT. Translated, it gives CASSYTGVTEAFF.